This note documents a single TCR beta chain sequence. Its matching antigen is unknown. The data were obtained in a study of T cells in Graves' hyperthyroidism and ophthalmopathy. Study observations and caveats: Ophthalmopathy was predicted by the model a median of about 6.5 months ahead of onset.

The CDR3 has 16 residues. Trimming pared 1 base from V and 1 base from J, leaving 12 bases between. Germline CDR1 SGHVS, CDR2 FQNEAQ. The study enrolled patients aged 18 to 65 with newly diagnosed hyperthyroidism of under 2 months' duration. Uncontrolled infection, other autoimmune disease, pregnancy or lactation barred patients from enrollment. Diagnoses were made from clinical symptoms, serum measures (thyroxine and TRAb), thyroid ultrasound and orbital computed tomography. RNA transcripts served as the template for amplifying TCR beta CDR3 regions. A set of HTBI primers served as the primers for a first-round RT-PCR of the TCR CDR3. Via MiXCR, TCRdb re-called the multiplex PCR reads, giving one row per CDR3 protein. The table records over 550,000 distinct CDR3 sequences, over 15% of them present only once.

The sequence was collected from a woman aged 18-35 years with Graves' hyperthyroidism. Material: blood. The J gene is TRBJ2-3, the V gene TRBV7-8; tentatively, D is TRBD2 (5 bases). The CDR3 DNA is TGTGCCAGCAGCTTAGACGTGAGGGCCCGCACAGATACGCAGTATTTT. It specifies CASSLDVRARTDTQYF.